This TCR beta chain is drawn from a study of T-cell memory formation after mild COVID-19. Germline lookup yields CDR1 WSHSY and CDR2 SAAADI. Trimming cost V 10 bases and J 0 bases, with 12 bases left between them. The CDR3 has 13 residues. Regarding this clonotype: Antigen: not known.

Study outcomes and limitations: The CD4+ clones that contracted clustered mainly within CM and EM, and the CD8+ clones concentrated in EMRA. Contracting clones from day 15 to 85 had balanced CD4/CD8; later expanders favoured CD4+.

TCRdb redid the calling of the 5' RACE reads with MiXCR, one entry per CDR3 protein. The repertoire holds 400,000 to 450,000 distinct CDR3 sequences, more than 15% seen once, with roughly 21% in the top ten. This receptor was obtained from a man between 18 and 29 years old who had mild COVID-19 (a few samples of this study predate the infection). Cell type and time point are not known. Sequencing was carried out using PBMCs or a T cell subset sorted from them (not recorded which). The V gene is TRBV10-2, the J gene TRBJ1-1, with D unresolved. The CDR3 loop reads CATRGLMNTEAFF. The CDR3 DNA sequence: TGCGCCACCAGAGGGTTAATGAACACTGAAGCTTTCTTT.